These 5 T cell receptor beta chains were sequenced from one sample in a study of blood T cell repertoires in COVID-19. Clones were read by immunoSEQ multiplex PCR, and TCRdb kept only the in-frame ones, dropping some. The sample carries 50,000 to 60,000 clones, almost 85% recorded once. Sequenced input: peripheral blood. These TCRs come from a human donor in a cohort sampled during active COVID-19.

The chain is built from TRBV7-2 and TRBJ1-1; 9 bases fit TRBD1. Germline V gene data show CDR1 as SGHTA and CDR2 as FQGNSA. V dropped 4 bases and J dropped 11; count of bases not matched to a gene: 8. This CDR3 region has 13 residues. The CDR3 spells CASSSQAGTGAFF. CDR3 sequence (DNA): TGTGCCAGCAGCTCACAAGCCGGGACAGGGGCTTTCTTT. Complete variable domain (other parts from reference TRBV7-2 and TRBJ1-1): GAGVSQSPSNKVTEKGKDVELRCDPISGHTALYWYRQSLGQGLEFLIYFQGNSAPDKSGLPSDRFSAERTGGSVSTLTIQRTQQEDSAVYLCASSSQAGTGAFFGQGTRLTVV.

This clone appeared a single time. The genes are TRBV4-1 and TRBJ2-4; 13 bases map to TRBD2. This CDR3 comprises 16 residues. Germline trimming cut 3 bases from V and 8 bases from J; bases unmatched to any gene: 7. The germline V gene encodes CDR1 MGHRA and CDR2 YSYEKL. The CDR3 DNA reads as TGCGCCAGCAGCCAGGTTTGGACTAGCGGGAGTGACATTCAGTACTTC. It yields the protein CASSQVWTSGSDIQYF.

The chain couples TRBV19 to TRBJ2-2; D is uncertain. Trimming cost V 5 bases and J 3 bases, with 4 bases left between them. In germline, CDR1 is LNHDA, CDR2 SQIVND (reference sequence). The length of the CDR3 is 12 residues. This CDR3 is CASSSYTGELFF. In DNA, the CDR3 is TGTGCCAGTAGTTCGTACACCGGGGAGCTGTTTTTT.

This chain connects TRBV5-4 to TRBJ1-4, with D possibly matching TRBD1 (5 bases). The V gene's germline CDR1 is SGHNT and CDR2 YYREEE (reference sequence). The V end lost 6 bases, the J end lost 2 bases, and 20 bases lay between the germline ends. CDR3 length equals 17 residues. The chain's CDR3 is CASTLSAGFSTNEKLFF. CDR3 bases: TGTGCCAGCACCCTCTCGGCAGGGTTTTCCACTAATGAAAAACTGTTTTTT.

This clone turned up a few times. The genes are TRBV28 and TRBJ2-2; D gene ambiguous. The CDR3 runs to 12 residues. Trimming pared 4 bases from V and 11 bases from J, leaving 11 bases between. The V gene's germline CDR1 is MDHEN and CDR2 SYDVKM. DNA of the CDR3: TGTGCCAGCAGTTCTTCTCTATACGAGCTGTTTTTT. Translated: CASSSSLYELFF. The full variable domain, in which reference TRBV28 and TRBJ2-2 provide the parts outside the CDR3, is DVKVTQSSRYLVKRTGEKVFLECVQDMDHENMFWYRQDPGLGLRLIYFSYDVKMKEKGDIPEGYSVSREKKERFSLILESASTNQTSMYLCASSSSLYELFFGEGSRLTVL.